This TCR beta chain comes out of a study of blood T cell repertoires in COVID-19. Participants came from about 24 US areas, aged roughly 18 to 100 years. This clone showed up just a few times. Original handling: Reference gene primer amplification gave nucleated cell count estimates. Measured with immunoSEQ multiplex PCR; TCRdb has only the in-frame clones, and not every one. V, J and clone size are taken as reported in that table, and D and trimming were inferred from the DNA itself. The table has hundreds of thousands of clones, 83% seen once; the top ten hold more than 4.5%. The germline V gene encodes CDR1 SNHLY and CDR2 FYNNEI. This CDR3 spans 14 amino acids. Losses at the gene ends were 9 bases for V and 4 bases for J; bases not matched to a gene: 8.

Sequenced: PBMCs or T cells enriched from blood (not recorded which). The chain employs TRBV2 and TRBJ1-4; 7 bases match TRBD1. The origin of this receptor is a woman aged 45-60 years who had been exposed to COVID-19. The chain's CDR3 is CARGGRDSNEKLFF. The CDR3 DNA follows: TGTGCCAGAGGGGGTCGGGACAGTAATGAAAAACTGTTTTTT.